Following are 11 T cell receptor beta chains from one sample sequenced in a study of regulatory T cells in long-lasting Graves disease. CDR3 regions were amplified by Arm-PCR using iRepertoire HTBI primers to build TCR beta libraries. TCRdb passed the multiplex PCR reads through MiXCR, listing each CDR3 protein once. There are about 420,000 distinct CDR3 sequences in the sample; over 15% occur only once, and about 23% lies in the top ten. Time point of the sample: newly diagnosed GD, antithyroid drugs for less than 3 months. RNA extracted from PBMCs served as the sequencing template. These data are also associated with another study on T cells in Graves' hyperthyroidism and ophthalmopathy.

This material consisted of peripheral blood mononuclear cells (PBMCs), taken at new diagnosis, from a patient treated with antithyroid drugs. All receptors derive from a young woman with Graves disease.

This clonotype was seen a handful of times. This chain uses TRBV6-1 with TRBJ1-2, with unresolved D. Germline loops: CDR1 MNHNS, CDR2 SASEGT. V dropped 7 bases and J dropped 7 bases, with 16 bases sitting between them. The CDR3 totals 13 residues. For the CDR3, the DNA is TGTGCCAGCAAAGGGCCGTCGGAGTCTGGCTACACCTTC. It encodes CASKGPSESGYTF.

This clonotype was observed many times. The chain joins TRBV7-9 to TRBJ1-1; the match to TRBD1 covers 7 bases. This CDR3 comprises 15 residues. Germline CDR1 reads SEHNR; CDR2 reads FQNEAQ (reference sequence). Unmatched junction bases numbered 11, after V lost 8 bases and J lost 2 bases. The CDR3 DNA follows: TGTGCCAGCCACTCACCAGGGGGGCTAAACACTGAAGCTTTCTTT. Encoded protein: CASHSPGGLNTEAFF.

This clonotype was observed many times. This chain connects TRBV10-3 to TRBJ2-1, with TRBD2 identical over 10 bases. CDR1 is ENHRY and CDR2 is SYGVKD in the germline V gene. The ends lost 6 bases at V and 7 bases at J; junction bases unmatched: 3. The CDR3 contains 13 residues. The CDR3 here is CAISQAGGNEQFF. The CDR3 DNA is TGTGCCATCAGCCAAGCGGGGGGGAATGAGCAGTTCTTC.

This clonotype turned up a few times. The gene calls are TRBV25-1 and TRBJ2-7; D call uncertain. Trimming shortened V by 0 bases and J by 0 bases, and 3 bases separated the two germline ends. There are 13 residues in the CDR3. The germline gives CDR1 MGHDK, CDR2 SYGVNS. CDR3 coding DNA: TGTGCCAGCAGTGAATACCGCTCCTACGAGCAGTACTTC. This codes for CASSEYRSYEQYF.

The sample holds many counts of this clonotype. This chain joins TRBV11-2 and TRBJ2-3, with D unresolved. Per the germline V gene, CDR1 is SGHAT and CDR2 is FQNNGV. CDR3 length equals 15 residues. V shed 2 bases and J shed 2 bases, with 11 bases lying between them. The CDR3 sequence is CASSLTESATDTQYF. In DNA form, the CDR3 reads TGTGCCAGCAGCTTAACGGAGTCAGCCACAGATACGCAGTATTTT.

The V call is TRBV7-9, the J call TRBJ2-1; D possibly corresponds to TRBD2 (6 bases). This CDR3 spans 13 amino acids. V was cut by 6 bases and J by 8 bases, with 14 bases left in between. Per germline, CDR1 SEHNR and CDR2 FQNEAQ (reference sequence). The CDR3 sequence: CASRAGQGHEQFF. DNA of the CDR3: TGTGCCAGCAGAGCGGGTCAGGGTCATGAGCAGTTCTTC.

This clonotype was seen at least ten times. The CDR3 loop reads CASSADAYYEQYF. CDR3 nucleotides: TGTGCCAGCTCTGCAGATGCCTACTACGAGCAGTACTTC. The genes are TRBV12-3 or TRBV12-4 and TRBJ2-7; D gene uncertain. The V end lost 8 bases, the J end lost 3 bases, and 14 bases lay between the germline ends. The CDR3 runs 13 residues.

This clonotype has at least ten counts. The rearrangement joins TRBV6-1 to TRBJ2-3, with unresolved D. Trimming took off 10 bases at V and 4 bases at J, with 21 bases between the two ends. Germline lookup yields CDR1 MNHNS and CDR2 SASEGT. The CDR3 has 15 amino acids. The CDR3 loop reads CATNGATLGSDTQYF. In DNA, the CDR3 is TGTGCCACGAATGGAGCGACGCTAGGGTCAGATACGCAGTATTTT.

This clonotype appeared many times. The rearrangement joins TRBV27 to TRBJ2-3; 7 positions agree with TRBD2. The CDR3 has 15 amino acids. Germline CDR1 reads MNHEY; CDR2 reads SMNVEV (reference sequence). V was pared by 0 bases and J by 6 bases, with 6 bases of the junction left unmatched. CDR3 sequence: CASSLSGLQRDTQYF. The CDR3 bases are TGTGCCAGCAGTTTATCGGGACTACAAAGGGATACGCAGTATTTT.

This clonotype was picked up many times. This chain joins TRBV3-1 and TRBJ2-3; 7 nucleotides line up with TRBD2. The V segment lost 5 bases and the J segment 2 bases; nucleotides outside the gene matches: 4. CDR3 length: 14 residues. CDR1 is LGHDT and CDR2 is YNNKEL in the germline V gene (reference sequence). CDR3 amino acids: CASSSGTITDTQYF. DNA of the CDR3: TGTGCCAGCAGCAGCGGGACCATCACAGATACGCAGTATTTT.

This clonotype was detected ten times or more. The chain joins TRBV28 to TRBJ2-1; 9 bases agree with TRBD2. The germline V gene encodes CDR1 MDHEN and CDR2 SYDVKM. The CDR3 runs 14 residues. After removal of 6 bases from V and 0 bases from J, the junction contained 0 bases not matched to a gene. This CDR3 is CASRGLASYNEQFF. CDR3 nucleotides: TGTGCCAGCAGGGGACTAGCCTCCTACAATGAGCAGTTCTTC. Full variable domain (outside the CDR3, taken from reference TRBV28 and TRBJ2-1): DVKVTQSSRYLVKRTGEKVFLECVQDMDHENMFWYRQDPGLGLRLIYFSYDVKMKEKGDIPEGYSVSREKKERFSLILESASTNQTSMYLCASRGLASYNEQFFGPGTRLTVL.